This T cell receptor (beta chain) was captured in a study of T cell repertoires in cytomegalovirus infection. About the study: The authors used CMV epitopes that were HLA-C-restricted (recently identified) and HLA-B-restricted (well studied).

Germline loops: CDR1 MGHRA, CDR2 YSYEKL. The length of the CDR3 is 14 residues. The V gene end was trimmed by 3 bases and the J gene end by 6 bases; junction bases not matched to a gene: 5. TCRdb reprocessed the reads with MiXCR, giving one entry per CDR3 protein. The sample records 450,000 to 600,000 distinct CDR3 sequences, around 35% being singletons. Study-wide results and limits: The study found HLA-C-restricted CMV-specific TCR beta clonotypes dominating the ex vivo response.

A word on this clonotype: Its matching antigen is unknown.

The rearrangement joins TRBV4-1 to TRBJ2-4; the match to TRBD1 covers 7 bases. This specimen was cultured PBMCs, taken from culture after CMV antigen stimulation. This receptor was identified in a human donor in good health (CMV status not recorded). Some clones in this sample may be carry-over from other donors' samples. The CDR3 DNA reads as TGCGCCAGCAGCCATACAGGGGAAGGAAACATTCAGTACTTC. It translates to CASSHTGEGNIQYF.